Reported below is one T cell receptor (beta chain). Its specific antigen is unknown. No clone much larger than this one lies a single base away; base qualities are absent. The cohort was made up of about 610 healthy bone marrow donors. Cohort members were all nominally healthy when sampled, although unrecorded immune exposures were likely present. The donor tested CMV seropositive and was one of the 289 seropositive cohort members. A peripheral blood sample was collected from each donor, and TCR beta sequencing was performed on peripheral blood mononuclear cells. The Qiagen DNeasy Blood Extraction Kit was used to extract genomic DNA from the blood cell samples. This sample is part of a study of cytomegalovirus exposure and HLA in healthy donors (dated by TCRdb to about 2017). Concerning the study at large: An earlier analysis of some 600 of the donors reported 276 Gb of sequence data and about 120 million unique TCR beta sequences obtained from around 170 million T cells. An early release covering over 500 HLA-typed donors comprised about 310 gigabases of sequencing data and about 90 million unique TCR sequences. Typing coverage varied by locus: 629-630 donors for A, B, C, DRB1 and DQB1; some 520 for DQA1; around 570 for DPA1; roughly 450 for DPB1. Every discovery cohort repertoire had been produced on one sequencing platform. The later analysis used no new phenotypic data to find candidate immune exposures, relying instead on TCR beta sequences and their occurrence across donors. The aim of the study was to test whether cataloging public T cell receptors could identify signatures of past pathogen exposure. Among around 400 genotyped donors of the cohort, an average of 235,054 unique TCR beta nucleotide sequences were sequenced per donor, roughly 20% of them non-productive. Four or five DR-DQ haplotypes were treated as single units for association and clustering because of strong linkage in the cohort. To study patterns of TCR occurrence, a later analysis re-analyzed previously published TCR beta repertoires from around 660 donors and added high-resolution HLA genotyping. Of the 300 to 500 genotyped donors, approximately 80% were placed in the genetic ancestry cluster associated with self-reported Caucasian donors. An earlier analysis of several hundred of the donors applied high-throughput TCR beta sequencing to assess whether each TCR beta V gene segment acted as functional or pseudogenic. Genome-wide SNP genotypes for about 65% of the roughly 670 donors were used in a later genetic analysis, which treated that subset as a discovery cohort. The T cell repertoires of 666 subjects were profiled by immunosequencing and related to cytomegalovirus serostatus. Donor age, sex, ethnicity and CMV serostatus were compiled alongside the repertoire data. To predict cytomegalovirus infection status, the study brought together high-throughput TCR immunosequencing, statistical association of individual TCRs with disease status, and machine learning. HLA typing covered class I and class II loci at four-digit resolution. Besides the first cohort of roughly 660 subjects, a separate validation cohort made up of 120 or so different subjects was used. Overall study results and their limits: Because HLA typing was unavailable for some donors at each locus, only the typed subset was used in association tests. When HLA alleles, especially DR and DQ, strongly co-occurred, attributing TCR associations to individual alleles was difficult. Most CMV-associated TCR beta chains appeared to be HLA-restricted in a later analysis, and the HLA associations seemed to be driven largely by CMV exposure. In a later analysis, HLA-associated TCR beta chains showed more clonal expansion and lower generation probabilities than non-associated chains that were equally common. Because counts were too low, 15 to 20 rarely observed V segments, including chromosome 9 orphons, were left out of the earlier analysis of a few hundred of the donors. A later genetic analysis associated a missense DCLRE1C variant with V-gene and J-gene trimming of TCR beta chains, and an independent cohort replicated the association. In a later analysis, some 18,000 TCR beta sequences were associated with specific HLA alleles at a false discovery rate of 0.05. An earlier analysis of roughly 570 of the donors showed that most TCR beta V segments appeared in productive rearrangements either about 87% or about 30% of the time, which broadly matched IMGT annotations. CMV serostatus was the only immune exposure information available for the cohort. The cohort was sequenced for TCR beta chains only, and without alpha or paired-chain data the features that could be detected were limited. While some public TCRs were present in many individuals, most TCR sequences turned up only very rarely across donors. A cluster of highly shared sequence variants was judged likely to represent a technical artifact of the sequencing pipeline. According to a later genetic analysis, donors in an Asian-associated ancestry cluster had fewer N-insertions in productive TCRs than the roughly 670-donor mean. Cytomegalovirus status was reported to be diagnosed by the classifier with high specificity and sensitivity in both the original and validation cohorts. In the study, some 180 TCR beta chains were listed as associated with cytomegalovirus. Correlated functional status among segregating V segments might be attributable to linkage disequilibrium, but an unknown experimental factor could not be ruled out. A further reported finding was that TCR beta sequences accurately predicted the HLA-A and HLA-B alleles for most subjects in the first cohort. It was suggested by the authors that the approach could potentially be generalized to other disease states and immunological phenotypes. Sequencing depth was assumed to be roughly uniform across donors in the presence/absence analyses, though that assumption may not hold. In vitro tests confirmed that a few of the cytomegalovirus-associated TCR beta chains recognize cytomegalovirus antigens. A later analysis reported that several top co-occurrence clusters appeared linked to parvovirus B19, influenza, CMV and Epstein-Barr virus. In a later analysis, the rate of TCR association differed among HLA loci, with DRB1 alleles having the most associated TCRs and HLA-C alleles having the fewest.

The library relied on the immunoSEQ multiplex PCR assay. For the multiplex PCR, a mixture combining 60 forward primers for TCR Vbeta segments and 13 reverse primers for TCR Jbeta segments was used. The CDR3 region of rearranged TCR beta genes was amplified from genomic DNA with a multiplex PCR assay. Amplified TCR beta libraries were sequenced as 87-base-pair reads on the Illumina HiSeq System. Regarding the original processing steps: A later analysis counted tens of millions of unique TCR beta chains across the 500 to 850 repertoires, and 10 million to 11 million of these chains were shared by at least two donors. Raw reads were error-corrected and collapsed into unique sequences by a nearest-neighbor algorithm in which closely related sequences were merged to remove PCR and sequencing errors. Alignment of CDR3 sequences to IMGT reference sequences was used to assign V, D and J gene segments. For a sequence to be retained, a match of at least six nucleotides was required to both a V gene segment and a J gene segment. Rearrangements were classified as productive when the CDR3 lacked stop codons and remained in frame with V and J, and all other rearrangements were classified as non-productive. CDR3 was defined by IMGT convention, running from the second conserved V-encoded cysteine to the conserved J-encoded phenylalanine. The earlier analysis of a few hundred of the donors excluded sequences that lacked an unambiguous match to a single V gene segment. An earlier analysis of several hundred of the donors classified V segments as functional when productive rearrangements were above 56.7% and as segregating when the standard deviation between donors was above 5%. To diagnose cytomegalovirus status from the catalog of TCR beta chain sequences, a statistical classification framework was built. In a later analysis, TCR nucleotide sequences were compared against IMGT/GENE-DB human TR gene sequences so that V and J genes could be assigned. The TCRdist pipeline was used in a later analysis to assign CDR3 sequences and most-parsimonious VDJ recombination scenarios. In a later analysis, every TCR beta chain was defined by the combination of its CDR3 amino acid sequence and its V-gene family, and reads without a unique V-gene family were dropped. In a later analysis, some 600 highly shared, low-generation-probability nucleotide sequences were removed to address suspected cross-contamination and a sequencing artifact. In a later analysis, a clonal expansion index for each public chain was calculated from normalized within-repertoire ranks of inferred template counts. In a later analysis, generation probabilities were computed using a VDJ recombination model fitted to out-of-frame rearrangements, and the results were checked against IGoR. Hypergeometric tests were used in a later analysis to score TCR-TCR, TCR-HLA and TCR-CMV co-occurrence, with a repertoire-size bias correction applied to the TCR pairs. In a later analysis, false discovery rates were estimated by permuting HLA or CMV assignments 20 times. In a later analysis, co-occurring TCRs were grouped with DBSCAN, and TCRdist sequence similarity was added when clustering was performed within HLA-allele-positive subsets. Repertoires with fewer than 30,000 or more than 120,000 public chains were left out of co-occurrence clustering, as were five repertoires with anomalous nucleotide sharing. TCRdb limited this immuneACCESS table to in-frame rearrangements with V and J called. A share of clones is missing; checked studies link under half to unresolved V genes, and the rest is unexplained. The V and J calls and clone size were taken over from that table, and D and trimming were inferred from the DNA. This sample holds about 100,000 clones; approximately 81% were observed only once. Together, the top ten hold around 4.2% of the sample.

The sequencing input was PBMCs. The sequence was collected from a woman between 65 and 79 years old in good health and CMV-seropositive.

The bases are TGTGCCAGCAGCCCCCAGGCGAGTTTTACCTACAATGAGCAGTTCTTC. Its protein product is CASSPQASFTYNEQFF. This receptor chain uses TRBV7-2 and TRBJ2-1; confidence is insufficient to name the D gene. The CDR3 spans 16 residues, from the cysteine through the phenylalanine. The retained sequence is limited to the CDR3, 48 bases, with the frame set at the first base. V was cut back by 5 bases and J by 2 bases, leaving a gap of 16 bases between them. From a lookup of the germline V gene, CDR1 and CDR2 are SGHTA and FQGNSA.